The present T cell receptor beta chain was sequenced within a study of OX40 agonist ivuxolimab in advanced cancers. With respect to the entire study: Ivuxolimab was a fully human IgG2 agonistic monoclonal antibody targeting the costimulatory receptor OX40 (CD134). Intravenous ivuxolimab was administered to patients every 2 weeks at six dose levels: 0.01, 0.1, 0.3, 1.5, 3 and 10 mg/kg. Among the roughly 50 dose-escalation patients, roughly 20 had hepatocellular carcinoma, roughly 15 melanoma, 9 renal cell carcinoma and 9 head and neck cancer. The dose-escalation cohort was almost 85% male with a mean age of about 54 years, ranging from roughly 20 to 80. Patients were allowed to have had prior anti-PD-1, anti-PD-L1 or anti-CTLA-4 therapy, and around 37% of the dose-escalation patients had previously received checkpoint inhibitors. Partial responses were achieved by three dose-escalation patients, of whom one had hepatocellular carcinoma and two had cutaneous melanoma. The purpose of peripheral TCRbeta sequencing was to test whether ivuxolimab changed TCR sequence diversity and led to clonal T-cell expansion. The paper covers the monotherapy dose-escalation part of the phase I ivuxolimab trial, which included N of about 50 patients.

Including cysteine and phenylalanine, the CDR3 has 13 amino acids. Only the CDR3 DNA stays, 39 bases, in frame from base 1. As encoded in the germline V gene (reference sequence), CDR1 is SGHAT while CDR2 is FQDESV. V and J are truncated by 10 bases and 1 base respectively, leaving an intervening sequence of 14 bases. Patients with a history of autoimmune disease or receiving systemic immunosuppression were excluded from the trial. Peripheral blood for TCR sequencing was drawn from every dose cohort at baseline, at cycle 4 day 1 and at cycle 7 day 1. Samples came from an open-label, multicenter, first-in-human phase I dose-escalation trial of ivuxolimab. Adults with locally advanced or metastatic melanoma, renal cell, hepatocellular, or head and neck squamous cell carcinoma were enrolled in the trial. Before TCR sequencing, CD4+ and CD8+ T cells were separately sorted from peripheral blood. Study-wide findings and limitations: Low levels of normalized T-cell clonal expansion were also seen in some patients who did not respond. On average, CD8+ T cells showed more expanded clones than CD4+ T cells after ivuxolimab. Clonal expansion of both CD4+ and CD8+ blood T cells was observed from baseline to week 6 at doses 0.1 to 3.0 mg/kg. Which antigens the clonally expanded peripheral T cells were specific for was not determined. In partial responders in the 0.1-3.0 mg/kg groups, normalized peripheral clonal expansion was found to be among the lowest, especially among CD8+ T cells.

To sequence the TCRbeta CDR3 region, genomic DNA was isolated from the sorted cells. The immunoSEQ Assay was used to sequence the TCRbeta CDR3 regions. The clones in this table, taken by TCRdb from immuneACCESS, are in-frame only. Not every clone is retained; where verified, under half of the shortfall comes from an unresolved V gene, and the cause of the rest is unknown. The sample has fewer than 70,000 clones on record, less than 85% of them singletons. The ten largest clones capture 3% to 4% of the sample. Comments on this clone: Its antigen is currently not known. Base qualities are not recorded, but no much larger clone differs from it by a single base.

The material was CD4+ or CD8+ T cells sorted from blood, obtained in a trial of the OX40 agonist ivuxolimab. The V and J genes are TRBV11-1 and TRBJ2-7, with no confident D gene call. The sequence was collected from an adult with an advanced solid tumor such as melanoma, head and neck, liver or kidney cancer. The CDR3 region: CATSKDISYEQYF. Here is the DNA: TGTGCCACTTCAAAAGACATTTCCTACGAGCAGTACTTC.